This TCR beta chain stems from a study of blood T cell repertoires in COVID-19. Looking at the study overall: T cells, B-cell-depleted T cells, or PBMCs provided the cDNA or gDNA that served as material.

Using immunoSEQ multiplex PCR, the repertoire was profiled, and TCRdb retains in-frame clones only, with some absent. Among approximately 80,000 clones, around 87% were seen once, and the ten largest hold less than 6.5%. Germline CDR1 and CDR2: SQVTM and ANQGSEA. Trimming left V 0 bases short and J 5 bases short, with 19 bases between. The CDR3 has 16 amino acids. The rearrangement uses TRBV29-1 and TRBJ1-1, with D perhaps TRBD1 (6 bases). The TCR was taken from a middle-aged man with acute or convalescent COVID-19. Sequencing was done on a sample of peripheral blood. CDR3 sequence reads: CSVEDSGGLRWTEAFF. In nucleotides, the CDR3 is TGCAGCGTTGAAGATTCGGGGGGGCTGAGGTGGACTGAAGCTTTCTTT.